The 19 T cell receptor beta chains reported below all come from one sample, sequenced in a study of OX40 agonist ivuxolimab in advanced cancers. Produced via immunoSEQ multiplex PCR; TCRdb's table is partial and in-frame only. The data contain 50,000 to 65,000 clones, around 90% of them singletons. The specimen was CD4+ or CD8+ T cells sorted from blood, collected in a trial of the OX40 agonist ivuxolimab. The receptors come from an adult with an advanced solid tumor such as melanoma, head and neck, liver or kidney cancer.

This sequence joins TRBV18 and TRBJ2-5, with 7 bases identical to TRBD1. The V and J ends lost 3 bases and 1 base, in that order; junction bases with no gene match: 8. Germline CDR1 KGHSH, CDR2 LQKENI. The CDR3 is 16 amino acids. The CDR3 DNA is TGTGCCAGCTCACCTGGGACAGAATACCTCCAAGAGACCCAGTACTTC. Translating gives CASSPGTEYLQETQYF.

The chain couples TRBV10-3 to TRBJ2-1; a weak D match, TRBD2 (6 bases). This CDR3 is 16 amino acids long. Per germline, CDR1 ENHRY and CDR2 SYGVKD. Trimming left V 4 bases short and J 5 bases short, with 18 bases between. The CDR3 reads CAISAPSGEVDNEQFF. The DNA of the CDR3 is TGTGCCATCAGTGCCCCGTCGGGGGAGGTGGACAATGAGCAGTTCTTC.

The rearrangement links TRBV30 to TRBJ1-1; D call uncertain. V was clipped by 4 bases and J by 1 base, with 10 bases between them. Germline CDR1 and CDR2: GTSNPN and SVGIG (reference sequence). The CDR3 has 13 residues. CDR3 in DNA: TGTGCCTGGAAAGGTGCGCCGAACACTGAAGCTTTCTTT. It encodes CAWKGAPNTEAFF.

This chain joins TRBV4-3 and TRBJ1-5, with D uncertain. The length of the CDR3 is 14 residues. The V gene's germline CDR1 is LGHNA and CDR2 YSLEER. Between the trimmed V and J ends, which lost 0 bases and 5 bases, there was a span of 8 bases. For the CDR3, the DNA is TGCGCCAGCAGCCAAGATCTGGCCCATCAGCCCCAGCATTTT. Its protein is CASSQDLAHQPQHF.

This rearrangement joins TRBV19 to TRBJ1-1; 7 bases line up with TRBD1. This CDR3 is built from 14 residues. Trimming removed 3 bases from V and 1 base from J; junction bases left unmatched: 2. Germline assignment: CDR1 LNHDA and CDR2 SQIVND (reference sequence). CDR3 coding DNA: TGTGCCAGTAGTATTGGACAGGCGAACACTGAAGCTTTCTTT. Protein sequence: CASSIGQANTEAFF.

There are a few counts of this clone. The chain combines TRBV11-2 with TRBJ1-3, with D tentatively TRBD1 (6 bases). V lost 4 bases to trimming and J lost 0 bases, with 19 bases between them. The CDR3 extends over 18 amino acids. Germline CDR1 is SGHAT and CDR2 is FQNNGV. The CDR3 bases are TGTGCCAGCAGCTCATATATTTCACAGGGCTTCTCTGGAAACACCATATATTTT. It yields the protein CASSSYISQGFSGNTIYF. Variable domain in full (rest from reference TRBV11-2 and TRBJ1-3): EAGVAQSPRYKIIEKRQSVAFWCNPISGHATLYWYQQILGQGPKLLIQFQNNGVVDDSQLPKDRFSAERLKGVDSTLKIQPAKLEDSAVYLCASSSYISQGFSGNTIYFGEGSWLTVV.

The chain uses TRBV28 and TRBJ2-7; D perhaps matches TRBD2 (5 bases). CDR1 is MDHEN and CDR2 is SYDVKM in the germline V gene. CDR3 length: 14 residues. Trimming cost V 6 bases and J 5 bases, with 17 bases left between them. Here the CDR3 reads CASSPGLLRDEQYF. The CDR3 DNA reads TGTGCCAGCAGCCCCGGACTCCTTCGGGACGAGCAGTACTTC.

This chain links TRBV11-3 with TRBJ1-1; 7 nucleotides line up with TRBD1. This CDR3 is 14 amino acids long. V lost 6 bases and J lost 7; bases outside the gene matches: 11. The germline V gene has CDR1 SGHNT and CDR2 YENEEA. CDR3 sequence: CASSARDRKIEAFF. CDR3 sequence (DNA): TGTGCCAGCAGTGCGAGGGACAGAAAAATTGAAGCTTTCTTT.

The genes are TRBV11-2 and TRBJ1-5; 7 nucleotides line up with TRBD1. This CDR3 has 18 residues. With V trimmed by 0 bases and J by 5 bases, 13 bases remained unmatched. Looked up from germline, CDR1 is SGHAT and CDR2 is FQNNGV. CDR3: CASSLDPQTGSMHQPQHF. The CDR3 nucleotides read TGTGCCAGCAGCTTAGACCCTCAGACAGGGAGTATGCATCAGCCCCAGCATTTT.

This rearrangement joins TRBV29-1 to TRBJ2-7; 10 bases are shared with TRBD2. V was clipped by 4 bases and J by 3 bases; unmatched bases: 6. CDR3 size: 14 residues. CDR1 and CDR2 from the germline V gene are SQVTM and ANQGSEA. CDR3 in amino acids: CSVVGTSVGYEQYF. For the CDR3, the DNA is TGCAGCGTTGTTGGGACTAGCGTTGGCTACGAGCAGTACTTC.

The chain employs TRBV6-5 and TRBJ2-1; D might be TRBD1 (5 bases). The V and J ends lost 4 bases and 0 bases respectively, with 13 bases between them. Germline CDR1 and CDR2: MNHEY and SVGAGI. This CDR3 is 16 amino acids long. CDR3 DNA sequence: TGTGCCAGCAGTTTCACAGGTACCGTCTCCTACAATGAGCAGTTCTTC. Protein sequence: CASSFTGTVSYNEQFF.

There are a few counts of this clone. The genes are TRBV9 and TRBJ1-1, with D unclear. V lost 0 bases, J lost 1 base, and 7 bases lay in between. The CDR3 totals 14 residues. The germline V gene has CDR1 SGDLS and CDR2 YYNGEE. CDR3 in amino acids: CASSVVTSNTEAFF. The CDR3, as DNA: TGTGCCAGCAGCGTAGTTACCTCGAACACTGAAGCTTTCTTT.

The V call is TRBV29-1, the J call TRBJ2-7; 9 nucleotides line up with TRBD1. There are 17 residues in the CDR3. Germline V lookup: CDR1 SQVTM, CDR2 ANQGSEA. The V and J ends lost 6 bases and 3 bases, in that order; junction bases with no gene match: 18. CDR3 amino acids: CSVQLRGPGQGFYEQYF. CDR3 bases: TGCAGCGTGCAACTAAGGGGGCCGGGACAGGGATTCTACGAGCAGTACTTC.

The CDR3 sequence: CASSLPDSSYNEQFF. The CDR3 coding sequence is TGTGCCAGCAGCTTACCGGATAGCTCCTACAATGAGCAGTTCTTC. This chain uses TRBV7-6 with TRBJ2-1; D is uncertain. Germline loops: CDR1 SGHVS, CDR2 FNYEAQ. Trimming took 2 bases from V and 0 from J, leaving 8 bases between them. CDR3 length: 15 residues.

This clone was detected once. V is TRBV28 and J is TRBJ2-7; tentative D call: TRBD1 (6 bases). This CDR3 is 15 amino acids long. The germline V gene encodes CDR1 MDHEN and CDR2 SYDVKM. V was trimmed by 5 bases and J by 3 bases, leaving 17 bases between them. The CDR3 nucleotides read TGTGCCAGCAGTCCCGACCCCGGGACAATCTACGAGCAGTACTTC. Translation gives CASSPDPGTIYEQYF.

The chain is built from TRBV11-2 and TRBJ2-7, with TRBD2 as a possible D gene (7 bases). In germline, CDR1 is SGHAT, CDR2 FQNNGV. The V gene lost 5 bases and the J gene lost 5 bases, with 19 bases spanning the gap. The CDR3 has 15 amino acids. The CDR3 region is CASSPPVGGANEQYF. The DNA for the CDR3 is TGTGCCAGCAGCCCACCGGTGGGGGGGGCTAACGAGCAGTACTTC.

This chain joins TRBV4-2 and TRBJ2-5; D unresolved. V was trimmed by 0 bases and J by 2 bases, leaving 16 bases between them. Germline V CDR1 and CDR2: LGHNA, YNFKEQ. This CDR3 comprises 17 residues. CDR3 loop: CASSQEVSVSVQETQYF. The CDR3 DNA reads TGTGCCAGCAGCCAAGAGGTTTCGGTGTCAGTACAAGAGACCCAGTACTTC.

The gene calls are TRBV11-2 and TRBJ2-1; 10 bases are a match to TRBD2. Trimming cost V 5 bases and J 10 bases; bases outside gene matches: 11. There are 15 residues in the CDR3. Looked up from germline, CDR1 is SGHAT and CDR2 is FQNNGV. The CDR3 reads CASSTRLAGEREQFF. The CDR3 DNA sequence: TGTGCCAGCAGCACACGACTAGCGGGTGAGCGGGAGCAGTTCTTC.

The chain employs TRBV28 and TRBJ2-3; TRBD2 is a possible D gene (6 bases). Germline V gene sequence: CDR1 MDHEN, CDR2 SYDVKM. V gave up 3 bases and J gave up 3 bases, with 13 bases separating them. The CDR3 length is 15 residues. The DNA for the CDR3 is TGTGCCAGCAGTTTCCGGGAGTCTCGGACAGATACGCAGTATTTT. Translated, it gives CASSFRESRTDTQYF.